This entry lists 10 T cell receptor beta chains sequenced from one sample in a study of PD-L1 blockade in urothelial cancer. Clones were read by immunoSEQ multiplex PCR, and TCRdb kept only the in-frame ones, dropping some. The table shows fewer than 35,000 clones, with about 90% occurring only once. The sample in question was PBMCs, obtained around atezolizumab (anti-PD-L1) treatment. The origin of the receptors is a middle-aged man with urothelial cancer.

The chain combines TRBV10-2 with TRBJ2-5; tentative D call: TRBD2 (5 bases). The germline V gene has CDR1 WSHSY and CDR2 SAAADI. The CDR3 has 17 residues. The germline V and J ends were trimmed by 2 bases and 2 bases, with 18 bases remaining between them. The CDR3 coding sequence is TGCGCCAGCAGTGAGCGGGCGGGCTCCATACAGCAAGAGACCCAGTACTTC. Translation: CASSERAGSIQQETQYF.

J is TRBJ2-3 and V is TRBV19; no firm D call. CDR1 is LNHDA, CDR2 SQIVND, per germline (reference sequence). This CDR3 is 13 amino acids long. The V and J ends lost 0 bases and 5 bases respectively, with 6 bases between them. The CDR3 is CASSIDTGDTQYF. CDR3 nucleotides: TGTGCCAGTAGTATAGATACCGGAGATACGCAGTATTTT.

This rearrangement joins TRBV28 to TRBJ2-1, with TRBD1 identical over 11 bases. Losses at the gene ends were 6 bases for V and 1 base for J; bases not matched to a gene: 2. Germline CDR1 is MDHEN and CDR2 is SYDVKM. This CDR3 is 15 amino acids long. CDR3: CASSWDRGSYNEQFF. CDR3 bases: TGTGCCAGCAGCTGGGACAGGGGGTCCTACAATGAGCAGTTCTTC.

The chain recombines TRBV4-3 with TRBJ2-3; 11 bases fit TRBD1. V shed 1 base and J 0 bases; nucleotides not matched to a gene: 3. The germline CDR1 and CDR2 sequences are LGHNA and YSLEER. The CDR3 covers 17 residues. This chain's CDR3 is CASSQGTGGASTDTQYF. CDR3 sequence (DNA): TGCGCCAGCAGCCAAGGGACAGGGGGCGCGAGCACAGATACGCAGTATTTT.

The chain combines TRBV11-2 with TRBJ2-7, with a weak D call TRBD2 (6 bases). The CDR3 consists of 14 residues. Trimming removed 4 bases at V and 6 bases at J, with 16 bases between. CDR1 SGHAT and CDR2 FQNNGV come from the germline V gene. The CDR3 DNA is TGTGCCAGCAGCTCATGGGACTTGATGGGCGAGCAGTACTTC. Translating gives CASSSWDLMGEQYF.

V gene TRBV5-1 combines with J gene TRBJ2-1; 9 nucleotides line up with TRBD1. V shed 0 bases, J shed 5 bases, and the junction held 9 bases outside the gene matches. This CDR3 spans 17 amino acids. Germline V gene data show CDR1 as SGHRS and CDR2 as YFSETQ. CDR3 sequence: CASSLGGTGWRDNEQFF. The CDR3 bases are TGCGCCAGCAGCTTGGGCGGGACAGGGTGGAGGGACAATGAGCAGTTCTTC.

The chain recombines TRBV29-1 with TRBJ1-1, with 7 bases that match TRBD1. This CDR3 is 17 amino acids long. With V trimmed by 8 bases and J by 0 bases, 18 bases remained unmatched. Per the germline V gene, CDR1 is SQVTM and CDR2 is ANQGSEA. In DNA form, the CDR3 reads TGCAGCCACATTTGGACAGGCCGATCAATTATGAACACTGAAGCTTTCTTT. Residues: CSHIWTGRSIMNTEAFF.

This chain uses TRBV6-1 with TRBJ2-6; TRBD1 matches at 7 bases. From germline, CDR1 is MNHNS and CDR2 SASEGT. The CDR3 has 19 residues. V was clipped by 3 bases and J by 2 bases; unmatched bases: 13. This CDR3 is CASSEKGGRGIAGANVLTF. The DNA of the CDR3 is TGTGCCAGCAGTGAGAAAGGCGGCAGGGGGATAGCTGGGGCCAACGTCCTGACTTTC.

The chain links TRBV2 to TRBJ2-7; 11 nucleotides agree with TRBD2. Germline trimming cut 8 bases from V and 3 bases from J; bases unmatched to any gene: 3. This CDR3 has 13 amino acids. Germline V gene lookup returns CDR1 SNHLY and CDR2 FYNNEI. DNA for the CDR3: TGTGCCAGCGCCGGGACTAGCGGCTACGAGCAGTACTTC. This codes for CASAGTSGYEQYF. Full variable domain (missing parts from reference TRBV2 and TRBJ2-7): EPEVTQTPSHQVTQMGQEVILRCVPISNHLYFYWYRQILGQKVEFLVSFYNNEISEKSEIFDDQFSVERPDGSNFTLKIRSTKLEDSAMYFCASAGTSGYEQYFGPGTRLTVT.

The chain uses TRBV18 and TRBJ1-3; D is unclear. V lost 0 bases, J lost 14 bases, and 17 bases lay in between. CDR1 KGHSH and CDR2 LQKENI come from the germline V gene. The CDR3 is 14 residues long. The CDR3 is CASSPPRVSPLLYF. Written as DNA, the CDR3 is TGTGCCAGCTCACCACCGCGGGTCAGCCCTTTATTATATTTT.